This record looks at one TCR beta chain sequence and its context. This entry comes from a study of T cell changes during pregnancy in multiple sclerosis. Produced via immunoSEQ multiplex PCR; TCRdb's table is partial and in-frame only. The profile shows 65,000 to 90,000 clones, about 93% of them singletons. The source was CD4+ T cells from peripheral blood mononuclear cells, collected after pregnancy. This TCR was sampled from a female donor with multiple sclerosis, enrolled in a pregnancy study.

CDR3 loop: CASSIGGSNTEAFF. As DNA, the CDR3 is TGTGCCAGCAGCATTGGGGGGTCGAACACTGAAGCTTTCTTT. The chain joins TRBV28 to TRBJ1-1; possibly TRBD1 for D (5 bases). Germline V gives CDR1 MDHEN, CDR2 SYDVKM. This CDR3 has 14 residues. The V end lost 6 bases, the J end lost 1 base, and 12 bases lay between the germline ends. Combining the CDR3 with reference TRBV28 and TRBJ1-1 gives the whole variable domain DVKVTQSSRYLVKRTGEKVFLECVQDMDHENMFWYRQDPGLGLRLIYFSYDVKMKEKGDIPEGYSVSREKKERFSLILESASTNQTSMYLCASSIGGSNTEAFFGQGTRLTVV.